The present entry profiles one T cell receptor beta chain with its context. Its antigen is undetermined. This sample was included in a study of cytomegalovirus exposure and HLA in healthy donors. Overall study findings and caveats: The study put 150 to 200 TCR beta chains on its list as cytomegalovirus-associated. Clonal expansion, a later analysis showed, was greater in HLA-associated TCR beta chains than in equally common others. Most sequenced TCRs were rare (though some public TCRs occurred in many donors).

The study sampled nominally healthy donors, though unrecorded immune exposures were likely. Vbeta (60) and Jbeta (13) primers were used in the PCR. TCRdb's table, derived via immunoSEQ multiplex PCR, lists solely in-frame clones and lacks some. The repertoire holds tens of thousands of clones, with 69% as singletons. Looked up from germline, CDR1 is SGHRS and CDR2 is YFSETQ. The CDR3 length is 14 residues. Trimming left V 2 bases short and J 8 bases short, with 16 bases between. The clonotype originates from a man aged 50 to 59 in good health and CMV-seronegative. Source material: PBMCs. J is TRBJ1-2 and V is TRBV5-1; D not resolved. CDR3 residues: CASSLRSAAQGYTF. For the CDR3, the DNA is TGCGCCAGCAGCTTAAGGTCGGCAGCACAGGGCTACACCTTC.